Listed below are T cell receptor beta chains from one sample, sequenced in a study of shared clonotypes between healthy human individuals. This table comes from immunoSEQ multiplex PCR, and its TCRdb copy is limited to in-frame clones, with some not included. The sample has about 2 million clones, 85% to 95% seen once. Sequenced: naive CD4+ T cells sorted from blood. The source is a man between 18 and 29 years old in good health. CDR3s include the opening cysteine and the closing phenylalanine or tryptophan. D genes are given only for firm matches. Not every row has a clone size; where given, it reads once, few, many or a size class.

d_gene: -; j_gene: TRBJ2-3; abundance: -; len: 16; v_gene: TRBV19; CDR3nt: TGTGCCAGTAGTAAAAACAGGGGGGGAGCCCCAGATACGCAGTATTTT; CDR3aa: CASSKNRGGAPDTQYF
d_gene: TRBD1; j_gene: TRBJ1-6; abundance: -; len: 17; v_gene: TRBV5-4; CDR3nt: TGTGCCAGCAGTTTTACAGGGGGAACCCGCTTAAATTCACCCCTCCACTTT; CDR3aa: CASSFTGGTRLNSPLHF
d_gene: -; j_gene: TRBJ1-2; abundance: once; len: 14; v_gene: TRBV7-2; CDR3nt: TGTGCCAGCAGCTTAAACACAGCAAACTATGGCTACACCTTC; CDR3aa: CASSLNTANYGYTF
d_gene: TRBD1; j_gene: TRBJ2-7; abundance: -; len: 15; v_gene: TRBV5-6; CDR3nt: TGTGCCAGCAGCGCAGTGGGACAGGGGACCTACGAGCAGTACTTC; CDR3aa: CASSAVGQGTYEQYF
d_gene: TRBD1; j_gene: TRBJ2-4; abundance: -; len: 12; v_gene: TRBV29-1; CDR3nt: TGCAGCGTGGGACAGGGGGCGGACATTCAGTACTTC; CDR3aa: CSVGQGADIQYF
d_gene: -; j_gene: TRBJ2-2; abundance: -; len: 14; v_gene: TRBV27; CDR3nt: TGTGCCAGCAGTTTATGGTCCCAGACCGGGGAGCTGTTTTTT; CDR3aa: CASSLWSQTGELFF
d_gene: -; j_gene: TRBJ1-4; abundance: -; len: 13; v_gene: TRBV2; CDR3nt: TGTGCCAGCAGTGAGGTTTTATATGAAAAACTGTTTTTT; CDR3aa: CASSEVLYEKLFF
d_gene: TRBD1; j_gene: TRBJ2-5; abundance: -; len: 14; v_gene: TRBV5-4; CDR3nt: TGTGCCAGCAGCTTTGGACAGGCTCAAGAGACCCAGTACTTC; CDR3aa: CASSFGQAQETQYF
d_gene: -; j_gene: TRBJ2-1; abundance: -; len: 10; v_gene: TRBV6-1; CDR3nt: TGTGCCAGCAGTGAAGCCTTCCAGTTCTTC; CDR3aa: CASSEAFQFF
d_gene: -; j_gene: TRBJ2-3; abundance: -; len: 15; v_gene: TRBV9; CDR3nt: TGTGCCAGCAGCGTAGTAGGGTCAGACACAGATACGCAGTATTTT; CDR3aa: CASSVVGSDTDTQYF
d_gene: -; j_gene: TRBJ1-5; abundance: -; len: 11; v_gene: TRBV30; CDR3nt: TGTGCCTGGGGAGAAGGTCAGCCCCAGCATTTT; CDR3aa: CAWGEGQPQHF
d_gene: -; j_gene: TRBJ2-1; abundance: -; len: 12; v_gene: TRBV6-1; CDR3nt: TGTGCCAGCAGAGGGGTTGGAAATGAGCAGTTCTTC; CDR3aa: CASRGVGNEQFF
d_gene: -; j_gene: TRBJ2-1; abundance: -; len: 11; v_gene: TRBV29-1; CDR3nt: TGCAGCGTAGGGGACTCCAATGAGCAGTTCTTC; CDR3aa: CSVGDSNEQFF
d_gene: -; j_gene: TRBJ2-3; abundance: -; len: 22; v_gene: TRBV4-1; CDR3nt: TGCGCCAGCAGCCACCCTCTGGCCAGGGGAGGGAGGGCTAGCGGACAAACAGATACGCAGTATTTT; CDR3aa: CASSHPLARGGRASGQTDTQYF
d_gene: TRBD1; j_gene: TRBJ1-5; abundance: -; len: 14; v_gene: TRBV5-6; CDR3nt: TGTGCCAGCAGCGGTGGACAGGGGAATCAGCCCCAGCATTTT; CDR3aa: CASSGGQGNQPQHF
d_gene: -; j_gene: TRBJ2-1; abundance: -; len: 14; v_gene: TRBV5-1; CDR3nt: TGCGCCAGCAGCTTGGCCCCTAGTTCCCATGAGCAGTTCTTC; CDR3aa: CASSLAPSSHEQFF
d_gene: -; j_gene: TRBJ2-3; abundance: -; len: 11; v_gene: TRBV5-6; CDR3nt: TGTGCCAGCAGCCAAGGGGATACGCAGTATTTT; CDR3aa: CASSQGDTQYF
d_gene: TRBD1; j_gene: TRBJ1-6; abundance: -; len: 16; v_gene: TRBV7-9; CDR3nt: TGTGCCAGCAGCTTAGGACAGGGCTCCTATAATTCACCCCTCCACTTT; CDR3aa: CASSLGQGSYNSPLHF
d_gene: -; j_gene: TRBJ2-2; abundance: -; len: 11; v_gene: TRBV5-6; CDR3nt: TGTGCCAGCAGCTTGTCCGGGGAGCTGTTTTTT; CDR3aa: CASSLSGELFF
d_gene: TRBD2; j_gene: TRBJ2-2; abundance: -; len: 16; v_gene: TRBV5-5; CDR3nt: TGTGCCAGCAGTAATCTGGCGGGGGGACACACCGGGGAGCTGTTTTTT; CDR3aa: CASSNLAGGHTGELFF
d_gene: -; j_gene: TRBJ2-2; abundance: -; len: 16; v_gene: TRBV5-4; CDR3nt: TGTGCCAGCAGCTTTCAGGGACGGATGAACACCGGGGAGCTGTTTTTT; CDR3aa: CASSFQGRMNTGELFF
d_gene: TRBD1; j_gene: TRBJ1-6; abundance: once; len: 15; v_gene: TRBV7-9; CDR3nt: TGTGCCAGCAGCCCCGGGACAGGGTTTCATTCACCCCTCCACTTT; CDR3aa: CASSPGTGFHSPLHF
d_gene: -; j_gene: TRBJ1-6; abundance: -; len: 15; v_gene: TRBV6-1; CDR3nt: TGTGCCAGCAGCCGAGACAGGAACTATAATTCACCCCTCCACTTT; CDR3aa: CASSRDRNYNSPLHF
d_gene: TRBD1; j_gene: TRBJ2-2; abundance: -; len: 14; v_gene: TRBV5-1; CDR3nt: TGCGCCAGCAGCTGGACAGGGGTCACCGGGGAGCTGTTTTTT; CDR3aa: CASSWTGVTGELFF
d_gene: -; j_gene: TRBJ2-7; abundance: -; len: 15; v_gene: TRBV4-3; CDR3nt: TGCGCCAGCAGCTCTCGGGACTCTCCCTCCTACGAGCAGTACTTC; CDR3aa: CASSSRDSPSYEQYF
d_gene: TRBD1; j_gene: TRBJ1-6; abundance: -; len: 14; v_gene: TRBV14; CDR3nt: TGTGCCAGCAGCCCGACAGGGTATAATTCACCCCTCCACTTT; CDR3aa: CASSPTGYNSPLHF
d_gene: TRBD1; j_gene: TRBJ1-5; abundance: -; len: 15; v_gene: TRBV7-8; CDR3nt: TGTGCCAGCAGCGCAAGGACAGGGGCGGATCAGCCCCAGCATTTT; CDR3aa: CASSARTGADQPQHF
d_gene: -; j_gene: TRBJ1-2; abundance: -; len: 14; v_gene: TRBV19; CDR3nt: TGTGCCAGTAGTACTTTGGACGGGCCCTATGGCTACACCTTC; CDR3aa: CASSTLDGPYGYTF
d_gene: -; j_gene: TRBJ2-4; abundance: -; len: 12; v_gene: TRBV6-1; CDR3nt: TGTGCCAGCATTGGAGGAACAAACATTCAGTACTTC; CDR3aa: CASIGGTNIQYF
d_gene: -; j_gene: TRBJ1-2; abundance: many; len: 14; v_gene: TRBV11-2; CDR3nt: TGTGCCAGCAGCTTCCCCGGGTTGGGCTATGGCTACACCTTC; CDR3aa: CASSFPGLGYGYTF
d_gene: -; j_gene: TRBJ2-7; abundance: -; len: 14; v_gene: TRBV18; CDR3nt: TGTGCCAGCTCACCACCACCCAGGGTAGGCGAGCAGTACTTC; CDR3aa: CASSPPPRVGEQYF
d_gene: -; j_gene: TRBJ2-7; abundance: -; len: 15; v_gene: TRBV18; CDR3nt: TGTGCCAGCTCACCAAACAGTCCTGGGTCCTACGAGCAGTACTTC; CDR3aa: CASSPNSPGSYEQYF
d_gene: TRBD2; j_gene: TRBJ2-3; abundance: once; len: 15; v_gene: TRBV7-9; CDR3nt: TGTGCCAGCAGCTTCACGAGCGGGAGAGGAGATACGCAGTATTTT; CDR3aa: CASSFTSGRGDTQYF
d_gene: TRBD1; j_gene: TRBJ1-2; abundance: -; len: 15; v_gene: TRBV5-4; CDR3nt: TGTGCCAGCAGCTCGAATATCGGACAGGCAAGAGGCTACACCTTC; CDR3aa: CASSSNIGQARGYTF
d_gene: TRBD1; j_gene: TRBJ1-5; abundance: -; len: 18; v_gene: TRBV11-3; CDR3nt: TGTGCCAGCATCCAACAGGGGGCGCGGTCGATTGGCAATCAGCCCCAGCATTTT; CDR3aa: CASIQQGARSIGNQPQHF
d_gene: -; j_gene: TRBJ2-3; abundance: -; len: 16; v_gene: TRBV5-1; CDR3nt: TGCGCCAGCAGCTTGGGGTATGGCGCTAGCACAGATACGCAGTATTTT; CDR3aa: CASSLGYGASTDTQYF
d_gene: -; j_gene: TRBJ2-1; abundance: -; len: 16; v_gene: TRBV7-9; CDR3nt: TGTGCCAGCAGCCCCCGAGGCACCGCTTACTACAATGAGCAGTTCTTC; CDR3aa: CASSPRGTAYYNEQFF
d_gene: -; j_gene: TRBJ1-2; abundance: -; len: 13; v_gene: TRBV2; CDR3nt: TGTGCCAGCAGTGTTCAGGGATACTATGGCTACACCTTC; CDR3aa: CASSVQGYYGYTF
d_gene: -; j_gene: TRBJ2-5; abundance: -; len: 15; v_gene: TRBV28; CDR3nt: TGTGCCAGCAGTTCCCCGGGGACGGGAAAAGAGACCCAGTACTTC; CDR3aa: CASSSPGTGKETQYF
d_gene: -; j_gene: TRBJ2-1; abundance: -; len: 11; v_gene: TRBV7-9; CDR3nt: TGTGCCAGCAGTTTCCCCGATGGAGCGGTCTTC; CDR3aa: CASSFPDGAVF
d_gene: -; j_gene: TRBJ2-2; abundance: -; len: 13; v_gene: TRBV7-9; CDR3nt: TGTGCCAGCAGCTTTTCGAACACCGGGGAGCTGTTTTTT; CDR3aa: CASSFSNTGELFF
d_gene: TRBD1; j_gene: TRBJ2-7; abundance: -; len: 14; v_gene: TRBV7-2; CDR3nt: TGTGCCAGCAGCGCGACAGGGGGCGGGTACGAGCAGTACTTC; CDR3aa: CASSATGGGYEQYF
d_gene: TRBD1; j_gene: TRBJ2-5; abundance: -; len: 14; v_gene: TRBV10-1; CDR3nt: TGCGCCAGCAGTGAGGCAGGGGGCCAAGAGACCCAGTACTTC; CDR3aa: CASSEAGGQETQYF
d_gene: -; j_gene: TRBJ2-7; abundance: -; len: 16; v_gene: TRBV7-9; CDR3nt: TGTGCCAGCAGCCCCAGTACAGGGAAGATTTCCTACGAGCAGTACTTC; CDR3aa: CASSPSTGKISYEQYF
d_gene: -; j_gene: TRBJ1-5; abundance: -; len: 17; v_gene: TRBV15; CDR3nt: TGTGCCACCAGCAGAGCGCCGAAGTCCAGGGTGAGTCAGCCCCAGCATTTT; CDR3aa: CATSRAPKSRVSQPQHF
d_gene: -; j_gene: TRBJ2-2; abundance: once; len: 15; v_gene: TRBV7-9; CDR3nt: TGTGCCAGCCGCGTAGGGGGGACGTACACCGGGGAGCTGTTTTTT; CDR3aa: CASRVGGTYTGELFF